Below are 5 T cell receptor beta chains sequenced from a single sample in a study of identical twins (dated by TCRdb to about 2016). Preparation of the library involved 5' RACE. The run used an Illumina HiSeq 2000. The raw public data were reprocessed by TCRdb itself: fastp quality trimming at Q25, MiXCR clonotype calling, in-frame beta chains only. Every entry covers one CDR3 protein and lists the most common genes and DNA from its rows. The sample table holds approximately 240,000 distinct CDR3 sequences, of which around an eighth were seen once. In total, the top ten clones hold approximately 9.3% of the sample. Sequencing used memory (CD45RO+) T cells sorted from blood. The sample's cell subset or site label, decoded: CD45RO+ enriched T cells. The receptors were sampled from a woman aged 18-29 years in good health.

This clonotype was seen more than once but under ten times. The CDR3: CSASMGVGTDTQYF. As DNA, the CDR3 is TGCAGTGCTAGCATGGGGGTAGGCACAGATACGCAGTATTTT. This rearrangement joins TRBV20-1 to TRBJ2-3; D tentatively reads TRBD1 or TRBD2 (5 bases each). Trimming left V 3 bases short and J 1 base short, with 11 bases between. This CDR3 is built from 14 residues. Germline loops: CDR1 DFQATT, CDR2 SNEGSKA (reference sequence).

V and J are TRBV15 and TRBJ2-4; D not certain. This CDR3 is built from 13 residues. V was trimmed by 0 bases and J by 6 bases, leaving 6 bases between them. Germline values: CDR1 LNHNV, CDR2 YYDKDF (reference sequence). The CDR3 loop is CATSRDSINIQYF. CDR3 DNA sequence: TGTGCCACCAGCAGAGATTCGATAAACATTCAGTACTTC. The variable domain in full, with the rest retrieved from reference TRBV15 and TRBJ2-4, is DAMVIQNPRYQVTQFGKPVTLSCSQTLNHNVMYWYQQKSSQAPKLLFHYYDKDFNNEADTPDNFQSRRPNTSFCFLDIRSPGLGDTAMYLCATSRDSINIQYFGAGTRLSVL.

This clonotype showed up just a few times. The rearrangement joins TRBV30 to TRBJ2-2; no firm D call. The germline CDR1 and CDR2 sequences are GTSNPN and SVGIG (reference sequence). Trimming cost V 3 bases and J 0 bases, with 8 bases left between them. The CDR3 runs to 14 residues. The CDR3 sequence is CAWRPSANTGELFF. The CDR3 coding sequence is TGTGCCTGGAGGCCCAGTGCGAACACCGGGGAGCTGTTTTTT.

This clonotype was seen ten or more times. This sequence joins TRBV5-1 and TRBJ1-5; D unclear. Germline V lookup: CDR1 SGHRS, CDR2 YFSETQ. The CDR3 runs to 15 residues. V lost 0 bases and J 5 bases, leaving 12 bases between the germline ends. The CDR3 sequence: CASSLAPGGDQPQHF. The CDR3 DNA reads TGCGCCAGCAGCTTGGCCCCGGGTGGGGATCAGCCCCAGCATTTT.

This clonotype was recorded a few times. The chain uses TRBV6-1 and TRBJ1-5, with D unresolved. The CDR3 is 16 residues long. CDR1 MNHNS and CDR2 SASEGT come from the germline V gene. Trimming pared 10 bases from V and 3 bases from J, leaving 22 bases between. In DNA form, the CDR3 reads TGTGCCACCACTACATACCCAACGGGGAACAATCAGCCCCAGCATTTT. This gives the protein CATTTYPTGNNQPQHF.